These 5 T cell receptor beta chains share one sample of origin, sequenced in a study of T cells after posttransplantation cyclophosphamide. Cyclophosphamide on days +3 and +4 followed busulfan-fludarabine conditioning and a marrow graft. This table comes from immunoSEQ multiplex PCR, and its TCRdb copy is limited to in-frame clones, with some not included. The table lists about 16,000 clones, roughly nine tenths of them singletons, with 0.45% to 0.65% in the top ten. The sample was CD4+ T cells sorted from blood, taken after allogeneic stem cell transplant with posttransplant cyclophosphamide. These receptors were taken from a male patient aged 55-69 years who received an allogeneic stem cell transplant from a related donor and was CMV-positive. Some T cells may be supplied by the graft donor.

This clone has a handful of counts. The chain has TRBV6-5 and TRBJ2-1; D may be TRBD2 (5 bases). Trimming took off 6 bases at V and 6 bases at J, with 18 bases between the two ends. CDR3 length: 15 amino acids. The V gene's germline CDR1 is MNHEY and CDR2 SVGAGI. CDR3: CASRYHLAPTNEQFF. Here the CDR3 DNA reads TGTGCCAGCAGGTACCACTTAGCGCCAACCAATGAGCAGTTCTTC.

The CDR3 nucleotides are TGTGCCTGGAGTAGGGACAGGGTGGCCGGAAACACCATATATTTT. Translating it yields CAWSRDRVAGNTIYF. The chain carries TRBV30 and TRBJ1-3; 9 bases map to TRBD1. J was trimmed by 4 bases and V by 2 bases; bases with no gene match: 6. This CDR3 is 15 amino acids long. Germline CDR1 and CDR2: GTSNPN and SVGIG (reference sequence). Drawing the rest from reference TRBV30 and TRBJ1-3, the complete variable domain is SQTIHQWPATLVQPVGSPLSLECTVEGTSNPNLYWYRQAAGRGLQLLFYSVGIGQISSEVPQNLSASRPQDRQFILSSKKLLLSDSGFYLCAWSRDRVAGNTIYFGEGSWLTVV.

The chain carries TRBV5-4 and TRBJ2-3; 9 bases fit TRBD2. V shed 0 bases, J shed 2 bases, and the junction held 4 bases outside the gene matches. This CDR3 spans 16 amino acids. Germline CDR1 reads SGHNT; CDR2 reads YYREEE (reference sequence). The CDR3 reads CASSLARGGNTDTQYF. The CDR3 DNA reads TGTGCCAGCAGCTTGGCGCGGGGGGGGAACACAGATACGCAGTATTTT.

V is TRBV2 and J is TRBJ1-5; tentatively, D is TRBD1 (6 bases). The CDR3 runs to 15 residues. Germline CDR1 SNHLY, CDR2 FYNNEI. The V end was cut by 6 bases, the J end by 6 bases, with 18 bases between. The CDR3 protein is CASRLPGAEGQPQHF. CDR3 DNA sequence: TGTGCCAGCAGGCTCCCAGGGGCTGAGGGTCAGCCCCAGCATTTT.

This chain uses TRBV28 with TRBJ1-2, with D perhaps TRBD1 (6 bases). Germline loops: CDR1 MDHEN, CDR2 SYDVKM. The V and J ends lost 6 bases and 3 bases respectively, with 8 bases between them. The CDR3 has 12 amino acids. For the CDR3, the DNA is TGTGCCAGCAGGAGGACAGACTATGGCTACACCTTC. Its translation: CASRRTDYGYTF.